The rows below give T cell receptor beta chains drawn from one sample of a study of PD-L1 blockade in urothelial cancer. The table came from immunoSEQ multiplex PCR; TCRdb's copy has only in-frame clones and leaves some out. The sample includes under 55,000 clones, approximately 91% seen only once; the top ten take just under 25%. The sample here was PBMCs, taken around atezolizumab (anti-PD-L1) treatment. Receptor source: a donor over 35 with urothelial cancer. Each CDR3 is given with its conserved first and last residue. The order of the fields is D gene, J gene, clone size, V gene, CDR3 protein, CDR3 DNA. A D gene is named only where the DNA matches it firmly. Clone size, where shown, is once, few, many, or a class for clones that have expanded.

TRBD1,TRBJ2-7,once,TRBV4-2,CASSQVLDRAYEQYF,TGTGCCAGCAGCCAAGTGTTGGACAGGGCCTACGAGCAGTACTTC
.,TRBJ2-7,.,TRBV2,CAAGALYEQYF,TGTGCCGCGGGGGCCCTCTACGAGCAGTACTTC
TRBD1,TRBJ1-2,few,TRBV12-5,CASALQGAYGYTF,TGTGCTAGTGCTTTACAGGGGGCATATGGCTACACCTTC
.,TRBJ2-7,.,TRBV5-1,CASSLAAGIDYEQYF,TGCGCCAGCAGCTTGGCGGCAGGGATTGACTACGAGCAGTACTTC
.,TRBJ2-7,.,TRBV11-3,CASSLGAGEWYEQYF,TGTGCCAGCAGCTTAGGGGCAGGGGAGTGGTACGAGCAGTACTTC
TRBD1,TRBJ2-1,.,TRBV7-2,CASSLVVGQGRNNEQFF,TGTGCCAGCAGCTTAGTGGTGGGACAGGGAAGAAACAATGAGCAGTTCTTC
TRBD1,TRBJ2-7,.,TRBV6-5,CASSTTGGYYEQYF,TGTGCCAGCAGCACCACAGGGGGCTACTACGAGCAGTACTTC
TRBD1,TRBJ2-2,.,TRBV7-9,CASSPQGTGNTGELFF,TGTGCCAGCAGCCCACAGGGGACAGGGAACACCGGGGAGCTGTTTTTT
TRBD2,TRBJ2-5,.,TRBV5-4,CASSLLAAKETQYF,TGTGCCAGCAGCTTGCTAGCGGCAAAAGAGACCCAGTACTTC
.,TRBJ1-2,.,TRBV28,CASSPRGQPNYGYTF,TGTGCCAGCAGTCCACGCGGACAGCCTAACTATGGCTACACCTTC
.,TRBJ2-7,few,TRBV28,CASSFAGLQEQYF,TGTGCCAGCAGTTTCGCGGGGCTACAAGAGCAGTACTTC
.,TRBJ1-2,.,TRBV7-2,CASSLGGGVSYGYTF,TGTGCCAGCAGCTTAGGAGGGGGGGTTTCCTATGGCTACACCTTC
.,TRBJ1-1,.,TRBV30,CASVGPPEAFF,TGTGCCTCGGTGGGGCCCCCTGAAGCTTTCTTT
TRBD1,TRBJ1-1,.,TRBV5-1,CASSTGQGPNTEAFF,TGCGCCAGCAGCACGGGACAGGGGCCCAACACTGAAGCTTTCTTT
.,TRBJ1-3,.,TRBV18,CASSPSSQASSGNTIYF,TGTGCCAGCTCACCGAGCTCTCAGGCGTCCTCTGGAAACACCATATATTTT
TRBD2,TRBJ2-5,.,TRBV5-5,CASSPHRSTSGQETQYF,TGTGCCAGCAGCCCGCACCGATCGACTAGCGGCCAAGAGACCCAGTACTTC
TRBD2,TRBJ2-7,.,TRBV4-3,CASSQATSGNEQYF,TGCGCCAGCAGCCAAGCGACTAGCGGGAACGAGCAGTACTTC
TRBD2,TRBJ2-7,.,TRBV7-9,CASSPPGTSSAEQYF,TGTGCCAGCAGCCCCCCCGGGACTAGCTCCGCCGAGCAGTACTTC
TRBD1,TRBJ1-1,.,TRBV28,CASSSGQGVAEAFF,TGTGCCAGCAGTTCGGGACAGGGAGTCGCTGAAGCTTTCTTT
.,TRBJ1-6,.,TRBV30,CAWSADNSPLHF,TGTGCCTGGAGTGCCGATAATTCACCCCTCCACTTT
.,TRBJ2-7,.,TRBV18,CASSPSVAGEQYF,TGTGCCAGCTCACCAAGTGTTGCGGGGGAGCAGTACTTC
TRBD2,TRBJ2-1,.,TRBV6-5,CASSYSGGYNEQFF,TGTGCCAGCAGTTACTCCGGGGGGTACAATGAGCAGTTCTTC
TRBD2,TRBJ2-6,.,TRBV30,CAWGLAGSGANVLTF,TGTGCCTGGGGACTAGCGGGCTCTGGGGCCAACGTCCTGACTTTC
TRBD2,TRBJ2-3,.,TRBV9,CASSVASGRFDTQYF,TGTGCCAGCAGCGTAGCTAGCGGGAGGTTCGATACGCAGTATTTT
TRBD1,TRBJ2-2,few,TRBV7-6,CASSGGQPTGELFF,TGTGCCAGCAGCGGGGGACAGCCGACCGGGGAGCTGTTTTTT
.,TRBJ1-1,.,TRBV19,CASSMGRRVATEAFF,TGTGCCAGTAGTATGGGCCGCAGGGTGGCCACTGAAGCTTTCTTT
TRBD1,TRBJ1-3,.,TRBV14,CASSPRTGVGNTIYF,TGTGCCAGCAGCCCCCGGACAGGGGTTGGAAACACCATATATTTT
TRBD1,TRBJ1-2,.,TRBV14,CASSARWQGARGYTF,TGTGCCAGCAGCGCACGGTGGCAGGGGGCGCGGGGCTACACCTTC
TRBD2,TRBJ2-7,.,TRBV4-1,CASSRTGTSSYEQYF,TGCGCCAGCAGCCGTACCGGGACTAGCTCCTACGAGCAGTACTTC
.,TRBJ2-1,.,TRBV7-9,CASSPSGGAQFF,TGTGCCAGCAGCCCTAGTGGCGGGGCGCAGTTCTTC
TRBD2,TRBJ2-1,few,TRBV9,CASSRGLAGGYEQFF,TGTGCCAGCAGCCGAGGACTAGCGGGAGGTTATGAGCAGTTCTTC
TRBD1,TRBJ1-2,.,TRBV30,CAWRATGNGYTF,TGTGCCTGGAGGGCGACAGGGAATGGCTACACCTTC
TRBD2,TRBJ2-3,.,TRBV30,CAGTSGSTDTQYF,TGTGCCGGGACTAGCGGGAGTACAGATACGCAGTATTTT
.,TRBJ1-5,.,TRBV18,CASSPTARGDNQPQHF,TGTGCCAGCTCACCTACCGCGCGGGGGGACAATCAGCCCCAGCATTTT
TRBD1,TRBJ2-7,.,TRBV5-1,CASSRTGGAYEQYF,TGCGCCAGCAGCAGGACAGGGGGGGCCTACGAGCAGTACTTC
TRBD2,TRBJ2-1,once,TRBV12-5,CASGRGTSAHNEQFF,TGTGCTAGTGGCAGGGGGACTAGCGCCCACAATGAGCAGTTCTTC
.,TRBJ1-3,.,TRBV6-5,CASSYADSGNTIYF,TGTGCCAGCAGTTACGCGGACTCTGGAAACACCATATATTTT
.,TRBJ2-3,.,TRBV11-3,CASSLGSRSTDTQYF,TGTGCCAGCAGCTTAGGGTCCCGGAGCACAGATACGCAGTATTTT
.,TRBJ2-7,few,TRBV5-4,CASSLFPAYEQYF,TGTGCCAGCAGCTTGTTTCCGGCCTACGAGCAGTACTTC
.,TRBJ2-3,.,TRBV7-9,CASSLGGWGGPRRADTQYF,TGTGCCAGCAGCTTAGGGGGTTGGGGAGGACCCCGGAGGGCAGATACGCAGTATTTT
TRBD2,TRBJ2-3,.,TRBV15,CATSHPAGPATDTQYF,TGTGCCACCAGTCACCCAGCGGGGCCAGCCACAGATACGCAGTATTTT